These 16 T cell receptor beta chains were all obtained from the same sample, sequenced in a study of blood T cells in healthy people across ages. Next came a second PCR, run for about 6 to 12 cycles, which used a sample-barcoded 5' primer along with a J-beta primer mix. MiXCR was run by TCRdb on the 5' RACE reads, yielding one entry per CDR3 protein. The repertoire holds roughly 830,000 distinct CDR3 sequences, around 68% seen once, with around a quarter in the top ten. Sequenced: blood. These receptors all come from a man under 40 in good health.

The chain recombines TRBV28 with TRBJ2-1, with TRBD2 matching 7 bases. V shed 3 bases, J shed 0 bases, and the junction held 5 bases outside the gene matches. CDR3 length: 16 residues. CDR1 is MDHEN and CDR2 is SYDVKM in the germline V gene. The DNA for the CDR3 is TGTGCCAGCAGTTTTTTTGGGGGGGACTCCTACAATGAGCAGTTCTTC. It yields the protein CASSFFGGDSYNEQFF.

Here the CDR3 DNA reads TGTGCCACCTTAGGTTCAGCCCAAGAGACCCAGTACTTC. Amino acids: CATLGSAQETQYF. V usage is TRBV28 and J usage is TRBJ2-5; unclear D gene. Germline V lookup: CDR1 MDHEN, CDR2 SYDVKM. The V end was cut by 10 bases, the J end by 1 base, with 13 bases between. The CDR3 totals 13 residues.

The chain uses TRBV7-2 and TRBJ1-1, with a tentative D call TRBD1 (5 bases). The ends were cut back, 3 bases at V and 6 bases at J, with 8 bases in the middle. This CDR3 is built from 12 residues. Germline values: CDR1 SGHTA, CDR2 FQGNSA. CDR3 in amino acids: CASSFTGAEAFF. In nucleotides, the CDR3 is TGTGCCAGCAGCTTTACGGGGGCTGAAGCTTTCTTT.

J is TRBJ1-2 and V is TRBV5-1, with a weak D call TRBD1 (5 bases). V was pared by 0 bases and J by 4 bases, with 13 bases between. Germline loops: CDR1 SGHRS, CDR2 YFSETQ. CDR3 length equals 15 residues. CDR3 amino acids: CASSLEGDRGYGYTF. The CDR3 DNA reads TGCGCCAGCAGCTTGGAAGGGGACCGGGGCTATGGCTACACCTTC.

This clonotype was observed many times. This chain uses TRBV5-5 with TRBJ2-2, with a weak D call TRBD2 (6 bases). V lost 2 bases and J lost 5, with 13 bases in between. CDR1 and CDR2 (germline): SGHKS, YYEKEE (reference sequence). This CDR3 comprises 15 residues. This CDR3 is CASSFMWRDTGELFF. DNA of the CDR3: TGTGCCAGCAGCTTTATGTGGAGGGATACCGGGGAGCTGTTTTTT.

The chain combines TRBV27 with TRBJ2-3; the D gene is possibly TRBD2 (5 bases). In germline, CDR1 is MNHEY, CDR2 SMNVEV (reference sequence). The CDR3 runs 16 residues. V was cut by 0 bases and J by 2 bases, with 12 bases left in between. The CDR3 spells CASSLSGGRFTDTQYF. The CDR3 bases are TGTGCCAGCAGTTTATCAGGAGGCAGATTCACAGATACGCAGTATTTT.

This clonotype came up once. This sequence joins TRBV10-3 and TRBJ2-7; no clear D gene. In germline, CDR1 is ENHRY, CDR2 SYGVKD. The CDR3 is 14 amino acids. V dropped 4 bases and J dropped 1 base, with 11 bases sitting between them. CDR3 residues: CAISVQDNSYEQYF. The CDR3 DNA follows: TGTGCCATCAGTGTTCAAGACAATTCCTACGAGCAGTACTTC.

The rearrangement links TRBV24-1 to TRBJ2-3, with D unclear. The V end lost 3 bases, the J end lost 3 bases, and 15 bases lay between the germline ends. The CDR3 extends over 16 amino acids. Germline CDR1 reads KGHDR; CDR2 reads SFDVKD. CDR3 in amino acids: CATSDRGSTVTDTQYF. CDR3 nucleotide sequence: TGTGCCACCAGTGATCGCGGATCCACAGTGACAGATACGCAGTATTTT.

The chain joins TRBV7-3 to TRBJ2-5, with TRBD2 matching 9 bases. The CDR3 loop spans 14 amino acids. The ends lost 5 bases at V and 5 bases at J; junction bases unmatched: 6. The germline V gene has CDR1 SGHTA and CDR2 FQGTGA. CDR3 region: CASSPGTSSETQYF. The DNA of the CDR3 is TGTGCCAGCAGCCCCGGGACTAGCAGTGAGACCCAGTACTTC.

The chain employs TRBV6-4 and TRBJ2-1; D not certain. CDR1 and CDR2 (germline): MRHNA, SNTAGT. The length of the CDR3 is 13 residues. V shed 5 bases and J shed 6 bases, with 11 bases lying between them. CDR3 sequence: CASSWKGGNEQFF. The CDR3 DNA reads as TGTGCCAGCAGTTGGAAGGGTGGCAATGAGCAGTTCTTC.

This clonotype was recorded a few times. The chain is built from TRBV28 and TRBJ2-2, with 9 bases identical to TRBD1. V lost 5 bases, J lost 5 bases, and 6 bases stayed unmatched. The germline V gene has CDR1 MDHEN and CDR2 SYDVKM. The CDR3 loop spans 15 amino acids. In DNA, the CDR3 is TGTGCCAGCAGTCTGGGGACAGGGACAACCGGGGAGCTGTTTTTT. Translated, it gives CASSLGTGTTGELFF.

In nucleotides, the CDR3 is TGTGCCAGCAGCCAAGAGGGACCGGGACTCAAAACCGGGGCACCCCTCCACTTT. Protein sequence: CASSQEGPGLKTGAPLHF. The chain links TRBV4-2 to TRBJ1-6; TRBD1 is a possible D gene (5 bases). The V end lost 0 bases, the J end lost 11 bases, and 23 bases lay between the germline ends. Germline CDR1 reads LGHNA; CDR2 reads YNFKEQ. The CDR3 has 18 residues.

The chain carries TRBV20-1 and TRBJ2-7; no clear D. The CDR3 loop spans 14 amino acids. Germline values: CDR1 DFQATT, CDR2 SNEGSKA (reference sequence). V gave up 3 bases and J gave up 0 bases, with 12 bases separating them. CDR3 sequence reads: CSASDLGRSYEQYF. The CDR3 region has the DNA TGCAGTGCTAGTGATCTGGGCCGCTCCTACGAGCAGTACTTC.

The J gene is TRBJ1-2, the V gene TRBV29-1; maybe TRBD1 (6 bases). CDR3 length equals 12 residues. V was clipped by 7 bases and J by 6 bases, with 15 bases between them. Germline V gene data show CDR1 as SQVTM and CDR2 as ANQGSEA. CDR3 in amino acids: CSAGTSGNGYTF. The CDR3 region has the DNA TGCAGCGCCGGGACATCCGGTAATGGCTACACCTTC.

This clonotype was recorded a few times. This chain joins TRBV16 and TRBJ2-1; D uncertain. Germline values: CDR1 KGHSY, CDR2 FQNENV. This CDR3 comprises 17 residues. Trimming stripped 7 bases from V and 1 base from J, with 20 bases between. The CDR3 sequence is CASTPATGFRSYNEQFF. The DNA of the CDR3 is TGTGCCAGCACCCCCGCAACCGGGTTCAGGTCCTACAATGAGCAGTTCTTC.

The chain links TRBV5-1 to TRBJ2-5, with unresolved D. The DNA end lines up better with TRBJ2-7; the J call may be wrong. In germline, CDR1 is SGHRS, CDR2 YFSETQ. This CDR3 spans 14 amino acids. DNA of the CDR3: TGCGCCAGCAGCTTGGGGACGACATGGGACGAGCAGTACTTC. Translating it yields CASSLGTTWDEQYF.